The clone carrying this T cell receptor (beta chain) was detected only once. The record originates from a study of blood T cell repertoires in COVID-19. Study summary: The origin of the acute and convalescent COVID-19 samples was the United States, Italy and Spain. PBMCs, B-cell-depleted T cells, or T cells provided the cDNA or gDNA that made up the material.

Study processing details: Amplification from reference gene primers served as the basis for estimated nucleated cell counts. TCRdb's table, derived via immunoSEQ multiplex PCR, lists solely in-frame clones and lacks some. V and J calls plus clone size are reproduced from that table; the DNA served to infer D and trimming. The profile covers about 140,000 clones, with 88% appearing a single time and roughly 1.4% taken by the ten largest. The CDR3 spans 15 residues. The V gene lost 6 bases and the J gene lost 4 bases, with 18 bases spanning the gap. Germline loops: CDR1 MNHEY, CDR2 SVGAGI. The rearrangement joins TRBV6-5 to TRBJ1-1; no clear D gene. The sample comprised peripheral blood. This TCR was sampled from a woman between 55 and 75 years old with acute or convalescent COVID-19. The CDR3 coding sequence is TGTGCCAGCAGGCTGGGCGCCCAGGTGGTCACTGAAGCTTTCTTT. Amino acid sequence: CASRLGAQVVTEAFF.